Following are 9 T cell receptor beta chains from one sample sequenced in a study of cytomegalovirus exposure and HLA in healthy donors. The PCR was carried out with 60 Vbeta primers and 13 Jbeta primers. Profiling relied on immunoSEQ multiplex PCR, and the TCRdb table lists in-frame clones only, not all of them. The table shows some 130,000 clones, with roughly 60% occurring only once. Sequenced sample: PBMCs. The receptors shown here come from a woman between 35 and 50 years old in good health and CMV-seronegative.

The rearrangement joins TRBV5-1 to TRBJ2-2; D gene unclear. The CDR3 has 15 amino acids. Germline loops: CDR1 SGHRS, CDR2 YFSETQ. V was shortened by 0 bases and J by 6 bases, with 12 bases between the two germline ends. CDR3 bases: TGCGCCAGCAGCTTGGTAGTGGCTAGATCCGGGGAGCTGTTTTTT. The encoded protein is CASSLVVARSGELFF.

This clone occurred once. V gene TRBV28 combines with J gene TRBJ2-6, with D unclear. Germline-derived CDR1 and CDR2 are MDHEN and SYDVKM. CDR3 length: 15 residues. V lost 3 bases, J lost 2 bases, and 8 bases lay in between. The CDR3 DNA is TGTGCCAGCAGTTTGCCGCTAACTGGGGCCAACGTCCTGACTTTC. Its translation: CASSLPLTGANVLTF.

The gene calls are TRBV4-2 and TRBJ1-6; possible D gene TRBD1, 5 bases. V was clipped by 1 base and J by 4 bases, with 11 bases between them. The germline gives CDR1 LGHNA, CDR2 YNFKEQ. This CDR3 has 16 residues. The DNA for the CDR3 is TGTGCCAGCAGCCAAGTCCCCGGGGGATATAATTCACCCCTCCACTTT. It translates to CASSQVPGGYNSPLHF.

The rearrangement links TRBV7-8 to TRBJ2-2; 8 nucleotides agree with TRBD1. This CDR3 is built from 15 residues. With 0 bases clipped from V and 7 bases from J, the junction kept 4 bases outside the gene matches. In germline, CDR1 is SGHVS, CDR2 FQNEAQ. CDR3 coding DNA: TGTGCCAGCAGCTTAGCGGACAGGGCAATCGGGGAGCTGTTTTTT. Encoded protein: CASSLADRAIGELFF.

This chain links TRBV6-6 with TRBJ2-3; no definite D call. Deletions cut 7 bases from V and 0 bases from J, with 14 bases between. There are 15 residues in the CDR3. Germline V gene sequence: CDR1 MNHNY, CDR2 SVGAGI (reference sequence). This CDR3 is CASTITRLSTDTQYF. For the CDR3, the DNA is TGTGCCAGCACTATTACTCGTCTCAGCACAGATACGCAGTATTTT.

Points on this clone: The same CDR3 also results from other DNA sequences found in this sample. This chain connects TRBV2 to TRBJ2-1, with a possible D match to TRBD1 (6 bases). The CDR3 is 11 residues long. Trimming left V 3 bases short and J 12 bases short, with 9 bases between. CDR1 and CDR2 from the germline V gene are SNHLY and FYNNEI. CDR3 sequence: CASSEVGGQFF. The CDR3 bases are TGTGCCAGCAGTGAGGTAGGGGGGCAGTTCTTC.

The chain employs TRBV11-2 and TRBJ1-2; TRBD1 matches at 9 bases. Germline assignment: CDR1 SGHAT and CDR2 FQNNGV. Germline trimming cut 5 bases from V and 2 bases from J; bases unmatched to any gene: 12. The CDR3 runs to 17 residues. The CDR3: CASSLRDRDATNYGYTF. DNA of the CDR3: TGTGCCAGCAGCCTCCGGGACAGGGATGCTACAAACTATGGCTACACCTTC.

The genes are TRBV30 and TRBJ1-2; D is ambiguous. The germline CDR1 and CDR2 sequences are GTSNPN and SVGIG (reference sequence). The CDR3 has 14 residues. With 7 bases removed from V and 10 bases from J, the gap between germline ends came to 25 bases. The CDR3 reads CASQTRLPASDYTF. Here the CDR3 DNA reads TGTGCCTCCCAAACCCGGCTACCAGCTAGCGACTACACCTTC.

The chain is built from TRBV4-2 and TRBJ2-1, with D possibly matching TRBD2 (6 bases). The V end was cut by 0 bases, the J end by 9 bases, with 18 bases between. CDR1 LGHNA and CDR2 YNFKEQ come from the germline V gene. This CDR3 region has 16 residues. DNA of the CDR3: TGTGCCAGCAGCCAAGACTCCACTAGCAAGCACGGTGAGCAGTTCTTC. It yields the protein CASSQDSTSKHGEQFF.